This note documents a single T cell receptor (beta chain) sequence. The target antigen is unknown. Method: immunoSEQ multiplex PCR; TCRdb's copy keeps in-frame clones and lacks some. The sample includes roughly 93,000 clones, roughly 94% of them seen just once. These data are taken from a study of OX40 agonist ivuxolimab in advanced cancers. Looking at the study overall: Patients were given ivuxolimab, an antibody that agonizes OX40 (CD134). Treatment received earlier with anti-PD-1, anti-PD-L1 or anti-CTLA-4 agents was allowed, and 40% had some.

Germline V lookup: CDR1 SGHVS, CDR2 FQNEAQ. Deletions cut 1 base from V and 0 bases from J, with 13 bases between. The CDR3 sequence is 17 residues long. Study observations and caveats: There were, on average, more expanded clones in CD8+ T cells than in CD4+. At 0.1 to 3.0 mg/kg and by week 6, CD4+ and CD8+ T cells in the blood had expanded clonally.

This sequence originates from an adult with an advanced solid tumor such as melanoma, head and neck, liver or kidney cancer. The rearrangement uses TRBV7-8 and TRBJ1-3, with no clear D. The specimen comprised CD4+ or CD8+ T cells sorted from blood, sampled in a trial of the OX40 agonist ivuxolimab. This chain's CDR3 is CASSLGAAVISGNTIYF. The CDR3 bases are TGTGCCAGCAGCTTAGGGGCAGCAGTGATCTCTGGAAACACCATATATTTT. Full variable domain (rest looked up from reference TRBV7-8 and TRBJ1-3): GAGVSQSPRYKVAKRGQDVALRCDPISGHVSLFWYQQALGQGPEFLTYFQNEAQLDKSGLPSDRFFAERPEGSVSTLKIQRTQQEDSAVYLCASSLGAAVISGNTIYFGEGSWLTVV.